The rows below give T cell receptor beta chains drawn from one sample of a study of CD8 T cells in ankylosing spondylitis. MiXCR was run by TCRdb on the 5' RACE reads, yielding one entry per CDR3 protein. The sample contains 350,000 or so distinct CDR3 sequences, 6.5% to 10% of which appear only once. Sequencing was done on a sample of blood, either unsorted or a sorted T cell fraction (not recorded which). Source of these receptors: a male donor with ankylosing spondylitis. Both conserved end residues are part of each CDR3. A D gene is named only where the DNA matches it firmly. Some rows mark clone size as missing; the rest say once, few, many or name a class of expanded clone.

CDR3 | DNA | size | D | J | V
CASSQEGRAQPMNTEAFF | TGCGCCAGCAGCCAAGAAGGTAGGGCGCAGCCCATGAACACTGAAGCTTTCTTT | many | - | TRBJ1-1 | TRBV4-1
CSARGLAVYNEQFF | TGCAGTGCTAGAGGTCTAGCGGTTTACAATGAGCAGTTCTTC | - | TRBD2 | TRBJ2-1 | TRBV20-1
CASSSSGKGGEQYF | TGTGCCAGCAGCTCTTCCGGGAAGGGAGGGGAGCAGTACTTC | - | TRBD2 | TRBJ2-7 | TRBV9
CASSEGSDTQYF | TGTGCCAGCAGTGAAGGTAGCGACACGCAGTATTTT | - | - | TRBJ2-3 | TRBV6-1
CASSLTLTASTDTQYF | TGTGCCAGCAGCCTCACGCTGACAGCTAGCACAGATACGCAGTATTTT | - | - | TRBJ2-3 | TRBV7-9
CASSTGAGSYNEQFF | TGCGCCAGCAGCACGGGGGCCGGGTCCTACAATGAGCAGTTCTTC | many | - | TRBJ2-1 | TRBV5-1
CASSPGTVNEKLFF | TGTGCCAGCAGCCCCGGGACGGTAAATGAAAAACTGTTTTTT | - | - | TRBJ1-4 | TRBV27
CAITRTSGISYNEQFF | TGTGCCATCACCCGGACTAGCGGGATATCCTACAATGAGCAGTTCTTC | many | TRBD2 | TRBJ2-1 | TRBV10-3
CSATTGVNQPQHF | TGCAGTGCTACTACAGGGGTCAATCAGCCCCAGCATTTT | - | TRBD1 | TRBJ1-5 | TRBV20-1
CASSGRDRGYEQYF | TGTGCCAGCAGCGGACGGGACAGGGGCTACGAGCAGTACTTC | few | TRBD1 | TRBJ2-7 | TRBV9
CASSLVRYTEAFF | TGTGCCAGCAGCTTAGTAAGGTACACTGAAGCTTTCTTT | many | - | TRBJ1-1 | TRBV11-2
CASSPREGSYNEQFF | TGTGCCAGCAGCCCGCGGGAGGGTTCCTACAATGAGCAGTTCTTC | - | TRBD2 | TRBJ2-1 | TRBV7-8
CASVRAIEQYF | TGTGCCAGCGTCAGGGCAATCGAGCAGTACTTC | many | - | TRBJ2-7 | TRBV2
CASSYSTPPNYNEQFF | TGTGCCAGCAGTTACTCGACTCCTCCGAACTACAATGAGCAGTTCTTC | few | - | TRBJ2-1 | TRBV6-5
CASNKASSYNEQFF | TGTGCCAGCAATAAGGCTAGCTCCTACAATGAGCAGTTCTTC | - | - | TRBJ2-1 | TRBV7-9
CASSPEVQETQYF | TGCGCCAGCAGTCCCGAAGTTCAGGAGACCCAGTACTTC | many | - | TRBJ2-5 | TRBV5-1
CASSFRGTTEQFF | TGTGCCAGCAGCTTTCGGGGGACCACTGAGCAGTTCTTC | - | - | TRBJ2-1 | TRBV7-9
CSVGVVETQYF | TGCAGCGTTGGGGTGGTAGAGACCCAGTACTTC | many | - | TRBJ2-5 | TRBV29-1
CASSRNRGTGDYEQYF | TGTGCCAGCAGCCGAAATAGGGGGACTGGAGACTACGAGCAGTACTTC | few | - | TRBJ2-7 | TRBV4-2
CASSPLTGAYNEQFF | TGTGCCAGCAGCCCCCTGACAGGGGCCTACAATGAGCAGTTCTTC | few | TRBD1 | TRBJ2-1 | TRBV3-1
CSAPGLDGYEQYF | TGCAGTGCTCCGGGACTAGATGGATACGAGCAGTACTTC | - | TRBD2 | TRBJ2-7 | TRBV20-1
CASRIDRGGSNSPLHF | TGCGCCAGCAGGATCGACAGGGGAGGAAGTAATTCACCCCTCCACTTT | few | TRBD1 | TRBJ1-6 | TRBV5-1
CASSLGGGGDQPQHF | TGTGCCAGCAGCTTAGGCGGGGGGGGGGATCAGCCCCAGCATTTT | - | - | TRBJ1-5 | TRBV7-6
CASSLTGTSGSHEQFF | TGTGCCAGCAGCTTAACGGGGACTAGCGGGAGCCATGAGCAGTTCTTC | few | TRBD2 | TRBJ2-1 | TRBV7-3
CASRASGLSNYNEQFF | TGTGCCAGCAGAGCTTCAGGGTTGTCGAACTACAATGAGCAGTTCTTC | few | - | TRBJ2-1 | TRBV6-1
CASSSSGIPGYTF | TGTGCCAGCAGTTCATCAGGGATACCTGGCTACACCTTC | few | - | TRBJ1-2 | TRBV6-2/TRBV6-3